This T cell receptor (beta chain) was profiled in a study of cytomegalovirus exposure and HLA in healthy donors. V dropped 2 bases and J dropped 5 bases, with 7 bases sitting between them. Germline V gives CDR1 SGHNT, CDR2 YYREEE (reference sequence). This CDR3 is built from 13 residues. The protocol was immunoSEQ multiplex PCR, while the TCRdb copy is restricted to in-frame clones and leaves out a portion. The sample has more than 250,000 clones; 75% to 90% are singletons. General observations from the study: Rarity held for most TCR sequences, but there were some public TCRs that occurred in many donors.

Notes on this clone: The antigen is not known.

The clonotype was recovered from a young woman in good health and CMV-seropositive. This rearrangement joins TRBV5-4 to TRBJ2-2; tentative D call: TRBD2 (5 bases). Sequenced material: PBMCs. The CDR3 bases are TGTGCCAGCAGCTTATCGGGAACCGGGGAGCTGTTTTTT. It is translated as CASSLSGTGELFF.